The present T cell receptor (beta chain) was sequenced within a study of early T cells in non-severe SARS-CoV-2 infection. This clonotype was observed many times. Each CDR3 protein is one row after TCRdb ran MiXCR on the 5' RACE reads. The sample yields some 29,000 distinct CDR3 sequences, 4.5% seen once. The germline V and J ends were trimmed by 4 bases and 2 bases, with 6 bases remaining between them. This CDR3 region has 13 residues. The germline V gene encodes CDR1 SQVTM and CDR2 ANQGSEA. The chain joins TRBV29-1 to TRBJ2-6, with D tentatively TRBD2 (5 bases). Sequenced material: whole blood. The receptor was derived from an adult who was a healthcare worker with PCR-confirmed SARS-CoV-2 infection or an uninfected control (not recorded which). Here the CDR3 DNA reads TGCAGCGTTGCCGGGGCTGGGGCCAACGTCCTGACTTTC. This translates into CSVAGAGANVLTF.